The 25 T cell receptor beta chains below were found in one sample sequenced in a study of blood T cell repertoires in COVID-19. Method: immunoSEQ multiplex PCR; TCRdb's copy keeps in-frame clones and lacks some. Of 75,000 to 95,000 clones listed, about four fifths are singletons. The source material was peripheral blood. The receptors derive from a woman aged 40 to 55 with active or convalescent COVID-19.

V is TRBV20-1 and J is TRBJ2-3; 8 bases map to TRBD1. J was trimmed by 4 bases and V by 3 bases; bases with no gene match: 12. The V gene's germline CDR1 is DFQATT and CDR2 SNEGSKA (reference sequence). The CDR3 length is 16 residues. CDR3 DNA sequence: TGCAGTGCTAGTCCCCAGGACAGGGCGAAGTCAGATACGCAGTATTTT. Translating it yields CSASPQDRAKSDTQYF.

This sequence joins TRBV19 and TRBJ1-2, with D perhaps matching TRBD1 (6 bases). Germline lookup yields CDR1 LNHDA and CDR2 SQIVND (reference sequence). V was pared by 5 bases and J by 7 bases, with 17 bases between. This CDR3 contains 14 residues. The CDR3 region is CASSPQTQGGGYTF. CDR3 DNA: TGTGCCAGTAGTCCGCAGACTCAAGGGGGTGGCTACACCTTC. Using reference TRBV19 and TRBJ1-2 for the parts outside the CDR3, the full variable domain is DGGITQSPKYLFRKEGQNVTLSCEQNLNHDAMYWYRQDPGQGLRLIYYSQIVNDFQKGDIAEGYSVSREKKESFPLTVTSAQKNPTAFYLCASSPQTQGGGYTFGSGTRLTVV.

This clone was counted a few times. The chain carries TRBV5-6 and TRBJ2-1; perhaps TRBD1 as D (6 bases). Looked up from germline, CDR1 is SGHDT and CDR2 is YYEEEE. This CDR3 is 17 amino acids long. V gave up 3 bases and J gave up 5 bases, with 21 bases separating them. The CDR3 loop is CASSSSGQGTANNEQFF. The CDR3 bases are TGTGCCAGCAGCTCCTCCGGCCAGGGGACCGCAAACAATGAGCAGTTCTTC. The whole variable domain, remainder taken from reference TRBV5-6 and TRBJ2-1, is DAGVTQSPTHLIKTRGQQVTLRCSPKSGHDTVSWYQQALGQGPQFIFQYYEEEERQRGNFPDRFSGHQFPNYSSELNVNALLLGDSALYLCASSSSGQGTANNEQFFGPGTRLTVL.

This chain joins TRBV2 and TRBJ1-1; the D is unclear. Germline CDR1 SNHLY, CDR2 FYNNEI. CDR3 size: 15 residues. V dropped 6 bases and J dropped 3 bases, with 17 bases sitting between them. The CDR3: CASSEHEVRDTEAFF. The CDR3 nucleotides read TGTGCCAGCAGCGAACATGAGGTTCGAGACACTGAAGCTTTCTTT.

CDR3 sequence: CASSPPSKAEQYF. In DNA form, the CDR3 reads TGTGCCAGCTCACCACCGTCTAAAGCCGAGCAGTACTTC. V gene TRBV18 combines with J gene TRBJ2-7, with D unclear. V was pared by 0 bases and J by 6 bases, with 9 bases between. The CDR3 runs 13 residues. CDR1 and CDR2 (germline): KGHSH, LQKENI.

The CDR3 region has the DNA TGTGCCAGCAGCTCACAGGGTGGGGCCGGGGAGCTGTTTTTT. Residues: CASSSQGGAGELFF. This rearrangement joins TRBV7-2 to TRBJ2-2, with TRBD1 as a possible D gene (6 bases). Per the germline V gene, CDR1 is SGHTA and CDR2 is FQGNSA. This CDR3 spans 14 amino acids. V lost 4 bases to trimming and J lost 6 bases, with 12 bases between them.

The chain has TRBV4-3 and TRBJ2-7; 9 bases fit TRBD2. This CDR3 region has 15 residues. Trimming at V came to 3 bases and at J to 4 bases, leaving 7 bases not matched to a gene. CDR1 and CDR2 (germline): LGHNA, YSLEER. In nucleotides, the CDR3 is TGCGCCAGCAGCCACTATGCGGGAGGGGTTTACGAGCAGTACTTC. Protein: CASSHYAGGVYEQYF.

The chain uses TRBV18 and TRBJ1-4; D might be TRBD1 (5 bases). The ends were cut back, 3 bases at V and 7 bases at J, with 12 bases in the middle. The CDR3 has 14 residues. Germline loops: CDR1 KGHSH, CDR2 LQKENI. CDR3 region: CASSPRGGAEKLFF. Written as DNA, the CDR3 is TGTGCCAGCTCACCTCGGGGAGGGGCTGAAAAACTGTTTTTT.

The rearrangement joins TRBV20-1 to TRBJ2-5; no clear D gene. The germline CDR1 and CDR2 sequences are DFQATT and SNEGSKA (reference sequence). The CDR3 length is 10 residues. Between the trimmed V and J ends, which lost 6 bases and 3 bases, there was a span of 5 bases. In nucleotides, the CDR3 is TGCAGTGCAGCTGAAGAGACCCAGTACTTC. This gives the protein CSAAEETQYF.

V is TRBV21-1 and J is TRBJ1-1; TRBD1 was called by the table and not checked on the DNA. TRBV21-1 is recorded as a pseudogene. This CDR3 spans 14 amino acids. This CDR3 is CASSKDRGVSEAFF. DNA for the CDR3: TGTGCCAGCAGCAAAGACAGGGGTGTCTCTGAAGCTTTCTTT.

This chain connects TRBV19 to TRBJ1-5; possible D gene TRBD1, 5 bases. The CDR3 runs to 16 residues. V shed 3 bases and J shed 2 bases, with 14 bases lying between them. The germline V gene has CDR1 LNHDA and CDR2 SQIVND (reference sequence). The DNA of the CDR3 is TGTGCCAGTAGTATGCGAAGGGGAGGTGGCAATCAGCCCCAGCATTTT. Its translation is CASSMRRGGGNQPQHF.

The rearrangement uses TRBV4-2 and TRBJ1-1, with unresolved D. Germline CDR1 reads LGHNA; CDR2 reads YNFKEQ. With 0 bases removed from V and 2 bases from J, the gap between germline ends came to 7 bases. The CDR3 covers 14 residues. Written as DNA, the CDR3 is TGTGCCAGCAGCCAAGACAGGAAAAACACTGAAGCTTTCTTT. Its protein is CASSQDRKNTEAFF.

J is TRBJ1-5 and V is TRBV10-3, with a tentative D call TRBD1 (6 bases). Germline V CDR1 and CDR2: ENHRY, SYGVKD. The CDR3 totals 12 residues. The V end was cut by 2 bases, the J end by 11 bases, with 10 bases between. For the CDR3, the DNA is TGTGCCATCAGTGAGCCAGGGGAAGCCCAGCATTTT. It codes for CAISEPGEAQHF.

The CDR3 nucleotides are TGTGCCAGCAGCTCGGGACTAGCGACCTACAATGAGCAGTTCTTC. Protein sequence: CASSSGLATYNEQFF. The chain uses TRBV7-6 and TRBJ2-1; 10 bases match TRBD2. CDR1 and CDR2 from the germline V gene are SGHVS and FNYEAQ. CDR3 length: 15 amino acids. V lost 4 bases, J lost 2 bases, and 2 bases stayed unmatched.

The chain carries TRBV4-3 and TRBJ2-2, with 12 bases aligning to TRBD2. This CDR3 has 17 residues. V trimming: 0 bases; J trimming: 4 bases; junction bases outside the gene matches: 3. Germline CDR1 is LGHNA and CDR2 is YSLEER. CDR3: CASSQEASGRGTGELFF. CDR3 nucleotide sequence: TGCGCCAGCAGCCAAGAGGCTAGCGGGAGGGGCACCGGGGAGCTGTTTTTT.

This clone was observed many times. This chain uses TRBV28 with TRBJ1-4, with D perhaps matching TRBD1 (5 bases). The CDR3 runs to 16 residues. Trimming left V 3 bases short and J 1 base short, with 12 bases between. In germline, CDR1 is MDHEN, CDR2 SYDVKM. The CDR3 nucleotides are TGTGCCAGCAGTTTGCCCAGGGAGGAAACTAATGAAAAACTGTTTTTT. It codes for CASSLPREETNEKLFF.

This chain joins TRBV2 and TRBJ1-6; 8 nucleotides match TRBD1. This CDR3 has 15 amino acids. The germline V gene encodes CDR1 SNHLY and CDR2 FYNNEI. V shed 2 bases and J 7 bases; nucleotides not matched to a gene: 4. The CDR3: CASSEQGARNSPLHF. Written as DNA, the CDR3 is TGTGCCAGCAGTGAACAGGGGGCGAGGAATTCACCCCTCCACTTT.

J is TRBJ2-3 and V is TRBV7-9; D is possibly TRBD1 (7 bases). Per the germline V gene, CDR1 is SEHNR and CDR2 is FQNEAQ (reference sequence). Trimming took off 5 bases at V and 2 bases at J, with 14 bases between the two ends. The CDR3 spans 15 residues. The CDR3 is CASSPGGQLTDTQYF. The CDR3 coding sequence is TGTGCCAGCAGCCCCGGGGGACAGCTCACAGATACGCAGTATTTT.

The gene calls are TRBV21-1 and TRBJ2-7; TRBD1, as called in the table, went unchecked against the DNA. TRBV21-1 is a documented pseudogene. The CDR3 is 16 residues long. The CDR3 DNA follows: TGTGCCAGCAGCAAAGCAACAGGCCCGTCACGCTACGAGCAGTACTTC. Amino acids: CASSKATGPSRYEQYF.

The rearrangement links TRBV19 to TRBJ2-1; tentatively, D is TRBD2 (5 bases). The CDR3 loop spans 14 amino acids. Germline values: CDR1 LNHDA, CDR2 SQIVND (reference sequence). The V end lost 3 bases, the J end lost 7 bases, and 13 bases lay between the germline ends. The CDR3 here is CASSIGLALNEQFF. In DNA, the CDR3 is TGTGCCAGTAGTATCGGGCTAGCCCTGAATGAGCAGTTCTTC.

This chain uses TRBV6-5 with TRBJ1-5; 8 bases are a match to TRBD1. Germline V lookup: CDR1 MNHEY, CDR2 SVGAGI. V lost 4 bases and J lost 3; bases outside the gene matches: 2. The CDR3 spans 14 residues. CDR3 nucleotides: TGTGCCAGCAGTTCCAGGGGGCCCAATCAGCCCCAGCATTTT. Encoded protein: CASSSRGPNQPQHF.

V and J are TRBV10-1 and TRBJ2-1; 8 bases match TRBD2. The germline V gene encodes CDR1 WNHNN and CDR2 SYGVQD (reference sequence). There are 15 residues in the CDR3. The V and J ends lost 6 bases and 3 bases, in that order; junction bases with no gene match: 7. The CDR3 here is CASSSAGVGYNEQFF. CDR3 DNA sequence: TGCGCCAGCAGCTCAGCGGGAGTCGGCTACAATGAGCAGTTCTTC.

The rearrangement joins TRBV19 to TRBJ1-5; the match to TRBD1 covers 8 bases. Germline V lookup: CDR1 LNHDA, CDR2 SQIVND (reference sequence). This CDR3 has 15 residues. V lost 5 bases, J lost 1 base, and 4 bases stayed unmatched. The CDR3 protein is CASSPRQGSNQPQHF. CDR3 nucleotide sequence: TGTGCCAGTAGTCCCCGACAGGGGAGCAATCAGCCCCAGCATTTT.

The J gene is TRBJ2-5, the V gene TRBV11-2, with a weak D call TRBD2 (6 bases). Germline lookup yields CDR1 SGHAT and CDR2 FQNNGV. The CDR3 runs 16 residues. V lost 1 base and J 0 bases, leaving 12 bases between the germline ends. CDR3 DNA: TGTGCCAGCAGCTTAGGTCTGCGGGAATACCAAGAGACCCAGTACTTC. It yields the protein CASSLGLREYQETQYF. The variable domain in full, with the rest retrieved from reference TRBV11-2 and TRBJ2-5, is EAGVAQSPRYKIIEKRQSVAFWCNPISGHATLYWYQQILGQGPKLLIQFQNNGVVDDSQLPKDRFSAERLKGVDSTLKIQPAKLEDSAVYLCASSLGLREYQETQYFGPGTRLLVL.

This clone was found a few times. V and J are TRBV9 and TRBJ2-7, with D perhaps TRBD2 (6 bases). The germline V gene encodes CDR1 SGDLS and CDR2 YYNGEE. The CDR3 contains 15 residues. The ends were cut back, 0 bases at V and 1 base at J, with 11 bases in the middle. As DNA, the CDR3 is TGTGCCAGCAGCGTAGGTCCAGGGACTTCCTACGAGCAGTACTTC. Translated: CASSVGPGTSYEQYF.